This TCR beta chain came from a study of monozygotic twins with inflammatory bowel disease. As to this clonotype: The antigen remains unidentified.

Study results and limitations: Differing immunosuppressive treatments may have added variability to patient repertoires. Neither one strong signal nor one clonotype associated with IBD was supported.

With eight separate reactions per sample, the authors made cDNA. Template-switch reactions added UMIs with a 6-nucleotide sample barcode. Each CDR3 protein gets one entry in TCRdb, which reprocessed the 5' RACE reads and gives no DNA. Here the sample table reports 300,000 to 400,000 distinct CDR3 sequences. Per germline, CDR1 SGHRS and CDR2 YFSETQ. The CDR3 covers 12 residues. The clonotype originates from a human donor with ulcerative colitis or Crohn's disease, or a healthy co-twin of an affected twin (not recorded which). The rearrangement links TRBV5-1 to TRBJ2-7. The specimen was blood. The CDR3 here is CASSLSRDEQYF.